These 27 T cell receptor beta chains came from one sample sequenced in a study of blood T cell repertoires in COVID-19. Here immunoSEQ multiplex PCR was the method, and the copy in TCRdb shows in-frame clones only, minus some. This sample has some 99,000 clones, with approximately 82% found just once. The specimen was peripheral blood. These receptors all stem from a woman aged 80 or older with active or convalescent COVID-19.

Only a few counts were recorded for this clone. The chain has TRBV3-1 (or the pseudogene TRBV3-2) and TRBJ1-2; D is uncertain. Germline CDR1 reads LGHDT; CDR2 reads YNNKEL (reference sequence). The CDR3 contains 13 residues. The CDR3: CSLQPLREYGYTF. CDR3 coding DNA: TGTTCATTACAGCCCCTGAGGGAGTATGGCTACACCTTC.

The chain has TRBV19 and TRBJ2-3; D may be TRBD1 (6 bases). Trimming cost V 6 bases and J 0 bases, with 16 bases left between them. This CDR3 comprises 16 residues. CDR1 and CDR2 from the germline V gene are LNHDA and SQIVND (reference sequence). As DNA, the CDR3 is TGTGCCAGTAGCGAAGGGACATATGGAAGCACAGATACGCAGTATTTT. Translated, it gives CASSEGTYGSTDTQYF.

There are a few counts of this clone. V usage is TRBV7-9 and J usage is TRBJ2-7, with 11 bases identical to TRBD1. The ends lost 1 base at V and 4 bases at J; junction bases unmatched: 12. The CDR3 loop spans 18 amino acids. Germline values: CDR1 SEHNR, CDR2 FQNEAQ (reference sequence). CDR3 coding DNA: TGTGCCAGCAGCTTAGATCTCGGTGGGACAGGGGGGACGTACGAGCAGTACTTC. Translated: CASSLDLGGTGGTYEQYF. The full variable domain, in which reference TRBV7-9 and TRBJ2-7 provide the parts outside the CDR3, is DTGVSQNPRHKITKRGQNVTFRCDPISEHNRLYWYRQTLGQGPEFLTYFQNEAQLEKSRLLSDRFSAERPKGSFSTLEIQRTEQGDSAMYLCASSLDLGGTGGTYEQYFGPGTRLTVT.

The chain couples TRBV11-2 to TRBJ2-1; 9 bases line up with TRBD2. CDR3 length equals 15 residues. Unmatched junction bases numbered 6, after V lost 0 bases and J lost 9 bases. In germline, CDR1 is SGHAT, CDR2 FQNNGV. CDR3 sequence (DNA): TGTGCCAGCAGCTTAGAGGGTAGCGGGAGTGTTGAGCAGTTCTTC. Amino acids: CASSLEGSGSVEQFF.

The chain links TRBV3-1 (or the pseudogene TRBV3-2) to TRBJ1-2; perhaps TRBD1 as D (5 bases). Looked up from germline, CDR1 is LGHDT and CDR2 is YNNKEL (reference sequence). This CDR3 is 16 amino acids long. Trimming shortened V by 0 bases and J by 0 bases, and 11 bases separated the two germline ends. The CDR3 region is CASSQDLGGSNYGYTF. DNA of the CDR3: TGTGCCAGCAGCCAAGATCTTGGGGGGTCTAACTATGGCTACACCTTC.

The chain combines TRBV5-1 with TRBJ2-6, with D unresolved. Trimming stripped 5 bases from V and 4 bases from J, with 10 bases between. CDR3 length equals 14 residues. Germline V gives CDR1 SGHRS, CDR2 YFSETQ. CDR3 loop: CASRESLGANVLTF. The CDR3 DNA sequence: TGCGCCAGCAGGGAGTCTCTGGGGGCCAACGTCCTGACTTTC.

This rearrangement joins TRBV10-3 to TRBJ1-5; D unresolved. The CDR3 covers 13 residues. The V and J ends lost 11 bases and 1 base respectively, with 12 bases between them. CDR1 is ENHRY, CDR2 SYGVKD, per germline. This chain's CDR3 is CAGRGESNQPQHF. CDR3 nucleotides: TGTGCCGGACGGGGTGAGAGCAATCAGCCCCAGCATTTT.

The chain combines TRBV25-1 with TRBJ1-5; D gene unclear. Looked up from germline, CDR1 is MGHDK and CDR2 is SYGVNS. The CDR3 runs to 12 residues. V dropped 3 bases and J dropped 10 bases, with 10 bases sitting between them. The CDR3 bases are TGTGCCAGCAGTGAGGGAGGGAGCCCCCAGCATTTT. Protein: CASSEGGSPQHF. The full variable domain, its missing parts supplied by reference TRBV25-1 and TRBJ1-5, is EADIYQTPRYLVIGTGKKITLECSQTMGHDKMYWYQQDPGMELHLIHYSYGVNSTEKGDLSSESTVSRIRTEHFPLTLESARPSHTSQYLCASSEGGSPQHFGDGTRLSIL.

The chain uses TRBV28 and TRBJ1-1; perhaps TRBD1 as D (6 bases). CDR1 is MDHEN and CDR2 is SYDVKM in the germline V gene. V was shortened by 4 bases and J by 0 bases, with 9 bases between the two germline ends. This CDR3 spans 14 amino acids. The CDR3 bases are TGTGCCAGCAGTTCACACAGGGTGAACACTGAAGCTTTCTTT. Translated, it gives CASSSHRVNTEAFF.

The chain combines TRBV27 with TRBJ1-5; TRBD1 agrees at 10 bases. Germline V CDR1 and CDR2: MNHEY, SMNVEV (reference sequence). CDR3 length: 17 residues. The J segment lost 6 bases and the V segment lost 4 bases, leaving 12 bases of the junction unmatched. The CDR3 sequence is CASSSAPGQGRSQPQHF. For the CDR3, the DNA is TGTGCCAGCAGTTCGGCCCCGGGACAGGGGCGGTCTCAGCCCCAGCATTTT.

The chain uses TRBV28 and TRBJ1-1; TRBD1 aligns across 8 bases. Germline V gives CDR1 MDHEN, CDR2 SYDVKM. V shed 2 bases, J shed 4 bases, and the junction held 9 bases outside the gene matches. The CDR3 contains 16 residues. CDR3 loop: CASSLAPGQGLTEAFF. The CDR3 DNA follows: TGTGCCAGCAGTTTAGCCCCCGGACAGGGACTCACTGAAGCTTTCTTT.

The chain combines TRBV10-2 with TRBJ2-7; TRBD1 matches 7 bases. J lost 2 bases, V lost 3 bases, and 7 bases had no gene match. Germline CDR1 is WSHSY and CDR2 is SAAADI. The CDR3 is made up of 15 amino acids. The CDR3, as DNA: TGCGCCAGCAGTGACCTGGGACAGATGGCCTACGAGCAGTACTTC. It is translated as CASSDLGQMAYEQYF.

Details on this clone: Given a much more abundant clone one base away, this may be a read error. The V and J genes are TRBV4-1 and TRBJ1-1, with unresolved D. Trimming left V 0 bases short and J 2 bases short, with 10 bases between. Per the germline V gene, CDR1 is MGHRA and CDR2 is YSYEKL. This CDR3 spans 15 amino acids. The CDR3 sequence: CASSQDPPRNTEAFF. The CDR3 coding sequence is TGCGCCAGCAGCCAAGATCCTCCGAGAAACACTGAAGCTTTCTTT.

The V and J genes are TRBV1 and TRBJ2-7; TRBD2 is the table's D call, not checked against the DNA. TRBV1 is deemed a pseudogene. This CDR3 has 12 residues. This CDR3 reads CTSLGLPRKQYF. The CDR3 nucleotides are TGCACCAGCCTAGGACTACCCAGGAAGCAGTACTTC.

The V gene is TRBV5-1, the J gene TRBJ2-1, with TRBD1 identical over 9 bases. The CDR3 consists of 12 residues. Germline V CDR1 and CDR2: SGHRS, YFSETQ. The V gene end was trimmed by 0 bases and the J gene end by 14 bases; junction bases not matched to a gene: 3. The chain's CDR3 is CASSLGTGVEFF. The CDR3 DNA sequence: TGCGCCAGCAGCTTGGGGACAGGGGTAGAGTTCTTC.

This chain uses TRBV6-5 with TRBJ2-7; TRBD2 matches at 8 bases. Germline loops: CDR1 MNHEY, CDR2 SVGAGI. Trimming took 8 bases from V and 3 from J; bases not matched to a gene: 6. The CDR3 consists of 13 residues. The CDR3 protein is CASGGGRNYEQYF. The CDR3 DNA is TGTGCCAGCGGGGGCGGGAGGAACTACGAGCAGTACTTC.

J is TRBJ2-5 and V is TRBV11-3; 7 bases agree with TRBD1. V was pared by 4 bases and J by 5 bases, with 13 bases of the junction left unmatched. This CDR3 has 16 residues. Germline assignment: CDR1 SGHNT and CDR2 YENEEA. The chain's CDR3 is CASSSTGDGRGETQYF. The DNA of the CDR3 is TGTGCCAGCAGCTCTACAGGGGACGGTCGAGGGGAGACCCAGTACTTC.

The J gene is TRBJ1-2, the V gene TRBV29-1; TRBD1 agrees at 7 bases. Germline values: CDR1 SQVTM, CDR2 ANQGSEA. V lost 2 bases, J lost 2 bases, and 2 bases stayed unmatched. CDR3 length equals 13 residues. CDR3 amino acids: CSVEKGANYGYTF. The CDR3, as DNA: TGCAGCGTTGAAAAGGGGGCAAACTATGGCTACACCTTC.

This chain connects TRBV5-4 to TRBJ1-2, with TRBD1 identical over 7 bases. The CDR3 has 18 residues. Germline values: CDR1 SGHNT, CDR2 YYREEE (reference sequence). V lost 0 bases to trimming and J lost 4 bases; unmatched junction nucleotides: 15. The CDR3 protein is CASSLAIMTDREVYGYTF. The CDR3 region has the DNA TGTGCCAGCAGCTTGGCCATAATGACAGACAGGGAGGTCTATGGCTACACCTTC.

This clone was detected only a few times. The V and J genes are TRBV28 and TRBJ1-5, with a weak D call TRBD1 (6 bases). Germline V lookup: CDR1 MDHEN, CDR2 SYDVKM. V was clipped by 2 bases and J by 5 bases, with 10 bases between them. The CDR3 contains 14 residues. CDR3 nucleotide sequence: TGTGCCAGCAGTTTAGGACAGACTTATCAGCCCCAGCATTTT. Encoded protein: CASSLGQTYQPQHF.

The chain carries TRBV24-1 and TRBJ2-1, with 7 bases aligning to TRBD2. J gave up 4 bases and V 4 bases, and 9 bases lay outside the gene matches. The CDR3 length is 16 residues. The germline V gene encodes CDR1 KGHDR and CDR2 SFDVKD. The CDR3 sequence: CATSDPALAVYNEQFF. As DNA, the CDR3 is TGTGCCACCAGTGACCCCGCGCTAGCGGTATACAATGAGCAGTTCTTC.

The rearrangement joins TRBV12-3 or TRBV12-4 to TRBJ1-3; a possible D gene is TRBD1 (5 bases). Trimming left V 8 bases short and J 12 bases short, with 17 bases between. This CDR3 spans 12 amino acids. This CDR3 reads CASGDRFGGIYF. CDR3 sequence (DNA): TGTGCCAGCGGGGACCGATTCGGGGGCATATATTTT.

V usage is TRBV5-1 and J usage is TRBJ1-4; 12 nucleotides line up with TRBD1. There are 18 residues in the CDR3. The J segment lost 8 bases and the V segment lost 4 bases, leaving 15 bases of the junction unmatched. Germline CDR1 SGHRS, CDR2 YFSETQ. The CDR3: CASSPEPGQGAGREKLFF. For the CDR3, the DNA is TGCGCCAGCAGCCCAGAACCGGGACAGGGGGCAGGAAGGGAAAAACTGTTTTTT.

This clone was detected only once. CDR3 nucleotide sequence: TGTGCCAGCAGACGCAGGGGCTTGAACACTGAAGCTTTCTTT. It is translated as CASRRRGLNTEAFF. The chain is built from TRBV7-2 and TRBJ1-1, with D tentatively TRBD1 (6 bases). The CDR3 totals 14 residues. Trimming shortened V by 6 bases and J by 0 bases, and 11 bases separated the two germline ends. Germline V CDR1 and CDR2: SGHTA, FQGNSA.

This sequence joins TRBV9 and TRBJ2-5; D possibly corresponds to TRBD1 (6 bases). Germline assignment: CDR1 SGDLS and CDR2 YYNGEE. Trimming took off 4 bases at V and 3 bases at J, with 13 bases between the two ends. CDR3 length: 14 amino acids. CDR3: CASSPWDIEETQYF. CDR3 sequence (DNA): TGTGCCAGCAGCCCTTGGGACATCGAAGAGACCCAGTACTTC.

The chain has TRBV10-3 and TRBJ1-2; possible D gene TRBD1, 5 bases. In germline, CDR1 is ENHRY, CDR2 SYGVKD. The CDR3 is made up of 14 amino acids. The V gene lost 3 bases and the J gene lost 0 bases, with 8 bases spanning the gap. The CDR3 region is CAISEGAANYGYTF. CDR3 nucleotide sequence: TGTGCCATCAGTGAAGGGGCGGCTAACTATGGCTACACCTTC.

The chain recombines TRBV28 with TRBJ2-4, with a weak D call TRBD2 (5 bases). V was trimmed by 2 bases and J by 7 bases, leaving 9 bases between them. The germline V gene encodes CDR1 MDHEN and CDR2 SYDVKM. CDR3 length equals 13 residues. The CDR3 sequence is CASSLATTNIQYF. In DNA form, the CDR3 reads TGTGCCAGCAGTTTAGCGACTACGAACATTCAGTACTTC. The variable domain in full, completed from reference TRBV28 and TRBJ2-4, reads DVKVTQSSRYLVKRTGEKVFLECVQDMDHENMFWYRQDPGLGLRLIYFSYDVKMKEKGDIPEGYSVSREKKERFSLILESASTNQTSMYLCASSLATTNIQYFGAGTRLSVL.